Presented here are 8 T cell receptor beta chains from one specimen sequenced in a study of human T cells and chemical hapten exposure (dated by TCRdb to 2020 to 2022). Libraries were constructed by RACE. Sequencing took place on a NextSeq 500. The public sequencing data were trimmed at Q25 with fastp and processed into clonotypes with MiXCR by TCRdb, which kept only in-frame beta chains. CDR3 protein sequences are deduplicated, and each keeps its most common genes and DNA. This sample holds around 99,000 distinct CDR3 sequences; 9% to 9.5% were observed only once. The ten most abundant clones make up around 3% of the sample. The sample's time point label, decoded: patch test 2, 6 weeks after DPC sensitization. The treatment or condition label for this specimen denotes: therapeutic diphenylcyclopropenone sensitization with weekly scalp DPC. This sample comprised whole blood, obtained in connection with sensitization to the hapten diphenylcyclopropenone (DPC). The receptors come from a woman between 40 and 55 years old with alopecia areata. Some clones in this sample may be carry-over from other donors' samples.

This clonotype showed up just a few times. The chain employs TRBV20-1 and TRBJ2-7; TRBD1 matches at 8 bases. CDR1 and CDR2 (germline): DFQATT, SNEGSKA (reference sequence). Germline trimming cut 5 bases from V and 7 bases from J; bases unmatched to any gene: 13. The CDR3 is 14 residues long. This chain's CDR3 is CSAVNRGLYDEQYF. The CDR3 nucleotides read TGCAGTGCTGTCAACAGGGGGTTATACGATGAGCAGTACTTC.

The chain recombines TRBV7-2 with TRBJ1-4; 12 bases fit TRBD1. CDR1 and CDR2 (germline): SGHTA, FQGNSA. The V gene end was trimmed by 2 bases and the J gene end by 6 bases; junction bases not matched to a gene: 4. The length of the CDR3 is 16 residues. CDR3 sequence: CASSLYGTGGYEKLFF. In DNA, the CDR3 is TGTGCCAGCAGCTTATACGGGACAGGGGGCTATGAAAAACTGTTTTTT. Filled out from reference TRBV7-2 and TRBJ1-4, the complete variable domain reads GAGVSQSPSNKVTEKGKDVELRCDPISGHTALYWYRQSLGQGLEFLIYFQGNSAPDKSGLPSDRFSAERTGGSVSTLTIQRTQQEDSAVYLCASSLYGTGGYEKLFFGSGTQLSVL.

The chain employs TRBV20-1 and TRBJ2-1; D call uncertain. CDR1 is DFQATT, CDR2 SNEGSKA, per germline (reference sequence). This CDR3 has 11 amino acids. The V end was cut by 6 bases, the J end by 10 bases, with 13 bases between. For the CDR3, the DNA is TGCAGTGCCAGACCCCAAAGGGAGCAGTTCTTC. Encoded protein: CSARPQREQFF.

This clonotype was counted at least ten times. The chain joins TRBV29-1 to TRBJ2-1; TRBD1 is a possible D gene (6 bases). CDR3 length: 14 residues. Between the trimmed V and J ends, which lost 2 bases and 1 base, there was a span of 9 bases. In germline, CDR1 is SQVTM, CDR2 ANQGSEA. The DNA for the CDR3 is TGCAGCGTTGAACTACAGGGTTCCTACAATGAGCAGTTCTTC. Residues: CSVELQGSYNEQFF.

About this clonotype: A much larger clone lies one base from this, so it may be a read error. J is TRBJ2-5 and V is TRBV7-2; 8 bases map to TRBD2. The CDR3 has 16 amino acids. CDR1 SGHTA and CDR2 FQGNSA come from the germline V gene. The CDR3 DNA follows: TGTGTCAGCAGCAGAAGCGGGGGCGCTACTCGAGAGACCCAGTACTTC. This gives the protein CVSSRSGGATRETQYF.

This clonotype has at least ten counts. The V gene is TRBV12-3 or TRBV12-4, the J gene TRBJ1-1; D is unclear. The CDR3 has 15 residues. V gave up 5 bases and J gave up 5 bases, with 18 bases separating them. The CDR3, as DNA: TGTGCCAGCAGTCCCCGCCGGACGGGAGGGACTGAAGCTTTCTTT. It encodes CASSPRRTGGTEAFF.

This clonotype was recorded at least ten times. V gene TRBV6-2 or TRBV6-3 combines with J gene TRBJ2-5; a possible D gene is TRBD2 (5 bases). The CDR3 totals 12 residues. Trimming took 8 bases from V and 5 from J, leaving 12 bases between them. The germline CDR1 and CDR2 sequences are MNHEY and SVGEGT. CDR3 region: CASALRRETQYF. The CDR3 nucleotides read TGTGCCAGCGCCTTACGGAGGGAGACCCAGTACTTC.

This clonotype was detected many times. The germline gene is not matched at one end of the junction; a read error may be the cause. The chain employs TRBV7-9 and TRBJ2-7; D assignment may be TRBD1 or TRBD2 (5 bases each). The CDR3 runs to 13 residues. From germline, CDR1 is SEHNR and CDR2 FQNEAQ (reference sequence). The CDR3 coding sequence is TGTGCCAGCAGCCCGCCGGGGCCAGGAGTGGAAGAGTTC. Its protein product is CASSPPGPGVEEF.